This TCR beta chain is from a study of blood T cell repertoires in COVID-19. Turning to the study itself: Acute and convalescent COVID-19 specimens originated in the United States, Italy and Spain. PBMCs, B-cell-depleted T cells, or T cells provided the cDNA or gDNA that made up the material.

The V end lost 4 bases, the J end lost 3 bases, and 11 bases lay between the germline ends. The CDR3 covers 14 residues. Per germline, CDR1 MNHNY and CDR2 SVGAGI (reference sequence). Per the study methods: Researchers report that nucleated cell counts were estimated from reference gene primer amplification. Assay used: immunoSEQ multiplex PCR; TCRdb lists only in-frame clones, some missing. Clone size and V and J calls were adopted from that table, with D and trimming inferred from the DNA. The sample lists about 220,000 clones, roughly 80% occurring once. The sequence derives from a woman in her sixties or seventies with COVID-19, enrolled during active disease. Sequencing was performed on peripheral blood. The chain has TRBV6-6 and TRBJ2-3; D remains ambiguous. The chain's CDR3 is CASSLTYQTDTQYF. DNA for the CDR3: TGTGCCAGCAGTTTGACTTACCAAACAGATACGCAGTATTTT.